This TCR beta chain was captured by sequencing in a study of blood T cell repertoires in COVID-19. Some clones are missing from TCRdb's copy, which holds only in-frame ones; the method was immunoSEQ multiplex PCR. The table shows 97,000 or so clones, with about four fifths occurring only once. Germline loops: CDR1 LGHNA, CDR2 YSLEER. V gave up 0 bases and J gave up 7 bases; unmatched junction bases: 6. This CDR3 is built from 15 residues. The TCR was taken from a human donor in a cohort sampled during active COVID-19. The genes are TRBV4-3 and TRBJ1-5; 7 nucleotides line up with TRBD1. The sample was peripheral blood. The DNA for the CDR3 is TGCGCCAGCAGCCAAGACTTGACAGGGAGGCAGCCCCAGCATTTT. It yields the protein CASSQDLTGRQPQHF.